Following are 29 T cell receptor beta chains from one sample sequenced in a study of T-cell reconstitution after alpha-beta-depleted transplantation in children. Preparation of the TCRbeta library was carried out with unique molecular identifiers. TCRdb called the PCR reads again in MiXCR, with one record for every CDR3 protein. This sample has 800,000 to 1,000,000 distinct CDR3 sequences, with about 29% found just once. Material: PBMCs, mostly from graft donor cells, obtained 360 days after TCRalphabeta/CD19-depleted stem cell transplant. The receptors derive from a boy under two years old who had a stem cell transplant for SCID, so the T cells may come from the graft donor.

The V call is TRBV7-2, the J call TRBJ2-1, with a possible D match to TRBD2 (6 bases). Germline V gene data show CDR1 as SGHTA and CDR2 as FQGNSA. The CDR3 consists of 17 residues. Trimming left V 5 bases short and J 1 base short, with 18 bases between. The CDR3 coding sequence is TGTGCCAGCAGCCCGAACTCCGGGACTGGGTCCTACAATGAGCAGTTCTTC. Translation: CASSPNSGTGSYNEQFF.

The gene calls are TRBV28 and TRBJ2-7; 12 bases match TRBD2. The CDR3 length is 17 residues. The V and J ends lost 3 bases and 2 bases, in that order; junction bases with no gene match: 8. The germline V gene has CDR1 MDHEN and CDR2 SYDVKM. The CDR3 loop is CASSFPMTSGSTYEQYF. For the CDR3, the DNA is TGTGCCAGCAGTTTCCCTATGACTAGCGGGAGTACCTACGAGCAGTACTTC.

Only a few counts were recorded for this clonotype. CDR3 nucleotides: TGTGCCAGCAGTTCCGGGACAGGGGCCCTCTATGGCTACACCTTC. Protein: CASSSGTGALYGYTF. V and J are TRBV2 and TRBJ1-2, with 10 bases aligning to TRBD1. This CDR3 has 15 amino acids. V was clipped by 5 bases and J by 4 bases; unmatched bases: 7. The germline V gene has CDR1 SNHLY and CDR2 FYNNEI.

This CDR3 reads CASSVADRGGNTIYF. CDR3 coding DNA: TGTGCCAGCAGCGTGGCGGACAGGGGCGGAAACACCATATATTTT. J is TRBJ1-3 and V is TRBV9; 9 bases agree with TRBD1. V was clipped by 2 bases and J by 4 bases; unmatched bases: 4. This CDR3 contains 15 residues. Germline CDR1 reads SGDLS; CDR2 reads YYNGEE.

The chain couples TRBV12-3 or TRBV12-4 to TRBJ2-1; 8 nucleotides align to TRBD2. Trimming took 7 bases from V and 5 from J; bases not matched to a gene: 10. The CDR3 spans 15 residues. The DNA of the CDR3 is TGTGCCAGCACCTTGACCTTAGCGGGGCACAATGAGCAGTTCTTC. Protein product: CASTLTLAGHNEQFF.

CDR3 in amino acids: CASSSPGLAEKADTQYF. The CDR3 DNA sequence: TGTGCCAGCAGCTCACCGGGACTAGCGGAAAAGGCAGATACGCAGTATTTT. The J gene is TRBJ2-3, the V gene TRBV7-8; the match to TRBD2 covers 11 bases. V gave up 4 bases and J gave up 4 bases; unmatched junction bases: 10. Germline-derived CDR1 and CDR2 are SGHVS and FQNEAQ. The CDR3 runs 17 residues. The full variable domain, with the rest looked up from reference TRBV7-8 and TRBJ2-3, is GAGVSQSPRYKVAKRGQDVALRCDPISGHVSLFWYQQALGQGPEFLTYFQNEAQLDKSGLPSDRFFAERPEGSVSTLKIQRTQQEDSAVYLCASSSPGLAEKADTQYFGPGTRLTVL.

V gene TRBV7-6 combines with J gene TRBJ2-7; D perhaps matches TRBD1 (7 bases). The CDR3 sequence is 17 residues long. Germline CDR1 reads SGHVS; CDR2 reads FNYEAQ. Trimming shortened V by 5 bases and J by 0 bases, and 20 bases separated the two germline ends. The CDR3 is CASSPMGGQSFSYEQYF. In DNA form, the CDR3 reads TGTGCCAGCAGCCCTATGGGGGGACAGTCCTTCTCCTACGAGCAGTACTTC.

This sequence joins TRBV12-3 or TRBV12-4 and TRBJ2-7; D remains ambiguous. V was cut by 1 base and J by 4 bases, with 8 bases left in between. CDR3 size: 13 residues. The CDR3: CASSLVKGYEQYF. In DNA, the CDR3 is TGTGCCAGCAGTTTAGTCAAGGGTTACGAGCAGTACTTC.

The chain links TRBV28 to TRBJ2-1; 11 bases map to TRBD2. The V gene's germline CDR1 is MDHEN and CDR2 SYDVKM. The CDR3 sequence is 18 residues long. With V trimmed by 3 bases and J by 5 bases, 12 bases remained unmatched. Here the CDR3 reads CASSFGGQPTSGDNEQFF. CDR3 bases: TGTGCCAGCAGTTTCGGGGGACAGCCGACTAGCGGGGACAATGAGCAGTTCTTC.

For the CDR3, the DNA is TGTGCCAGCAGCCCCTCAGGACTTTACAATGAGCAGTTCTTC. Its protein product is CASSPSGLYNEQFF. V and J are TRBV5-6 and TRBJ2-1; tentative D call: TRBD2 (5 bases). CDR3 length: 14 residues. CDR1 is SGHDT, CDR2 YYEEEE, per germline. V lost 4 bases, J lost 4 bases, and 12 bases lay in between.

This clonotype was counted ten times or more. This CDR3 is CASRGRGSSSTDTQYF. In DNA form, the CDR3 reads TGTGCCAGCAGGGGGCGGGGGTCCTCTAGCACAGATACGCAGTATTTT. The chain carries TRBV12-3 or TRBV12-4 and TRBJ2-3; TRBD2 aligns across 7 bases. The CDR3 is 16 amino acids. V shed 6 bases, J shed 0 bases, and the junction held 9 bases outside the gene matches.

The sample holds a few counts of this clonotype. This chain joins TRBV5-5 and TRBJ2-1; a possible D gene is TRBD2 (6 bases). The CDR3 consists of 17 residues. V was clipped by 5 bases and J by 0 bases, with 18 bases between them. Germline V gene lookup returns CDR1 SGHKS and CDR2 YYEKEE (reference sequence). DNA of the CDR3: TGTGCCAGCAGGCGATACCCCGGGGGTCCCTCCTACAATGAGCAGTTCTTC. Residues: CASRRYPGGPSYNEQFF.

The chain carries TRBV7-2 and TRBJ1-1, with a possible D match to TRBD1 (6 bases). The CDR3 covers 14 residues. The ends were cut back, 5 bases at V and 10 bases at J, with 20 bases in the middle. Looked up from germline, CDR1 is SGHTA and CDR2 is FQGNSA. CDR3 coding DNA: TGTGCCAGCAGCCGGGACACGCTCTGGTCTGGAGCTTTCTTT. This codes for CASSRDTLWSGAFF.

This chain connects TRBV5-1 to TRBJ2-2; TRBD2 matches 7 bases. V lost 4 bases to trimming and J lost 1 base; unmatched junction nucleotides: 7. This CDR3 is 16 amino acids long. Germline V gene lookup returns CDR1 SGHRS and CDR2 YFSETQ. The CDR3 DNA reads TGCGCCAGCAGCGTGGCGGTAGCGGGGAACACCGGGGAGCTGTTTTTT. Amino acid sequence: CASSVAVAGNTGELFF.

V is TRBV14 and J is TRBJ1-1; tentatively, D is TRBD1 (5 bases). The germline V and J ends were trimmed by 1 base and 8 bases, with 14 bases remaining between them. This CDR3 is 14 amino acids long. Germline V gene sequence: CDR1 SGHDN, CDR2 FVKESK. This CDR3 reads CASSQANRAGEAFF. CDR3 sequence (DNA): TGTGCCAGCAGCCAAGCGAACCGGGCAGGGGAAGCTTTCTTT.

This sequence joins TRBV4-2 and TRBJ1-1, with TRBD1 as a possible D gene (5 bases). Per the germline V gene, CDR1 is LGHNA and CDR2 is YNFKEQ. The germline V and J ends were trimmed by 1 base and 7 bases, with 19 bases remaining between them. This CDR3 has 16 residues. The CDR3 region has the DNA TGTGCCAGCAGCCAAGTACTTGGGGGGATAGTGAGTGAAGCTTTCTTT. Encoded protein: CASSQVLGGIVSEAFF.

V usage is TRBV7-2 and J usage is TRBJ2-2; 8 bases are shared with TRBD1. This CDR3 region has 13 residues. Germline trimming cut 4 bases from V and 9 bases from J; bases unmatched to any gene: 4. Looked up from germline, CDR1 is SGHTA and CDR2 is FQGNSA. The CDR3 loop reads CASSYYRGRELFF. The DNA for the CDR3 is TGTGCCAGCAGCTACTACAGGGGGAGGGAGCTGTTTTTT. Full variable domain (rest looked up from reference TRBV7-2 and TRBJ2-2): GAGVSQSPSNKVTEKGKDVELRCDPISGHTALYWYRQSLGQGLEFLIYFQGNSAPDKSGLPSDRFSAERTGGSVSTLTIQRTQQEDSAVYLCASSYYRGRELFFGEGSRLTVL.

This clonotype was observed a handful of times. The V gene is TRBV20-1, the J gene TRBJ2-1, with TRBD1 as a possible D gene (5 bases). Germline CDR1 and CDR2: DFQATT and SNEGSKA (reference sequence). The CDR3 runs 13 residues. V lost 1 base and J lost 4, with 8 bases in between. CDR3 region: CSARGGRYNEQFF. In nucleotides, the CDR3 is TGCAGTGCTAGAGGGGGCAGGTACAATGAGCAGTTCTTC.

This clonotype came up a few times. The J gene is TRBJ2-2, the V gene TRBV7-2; D not resolved. Germline loops: CDR1 SGHTA, CDR2 FQGNSA. V was trimmed by 1 base and J by 5 bases, leaving 14 bases between them. This CDR3 spans 16 amino acids. The CDR3 reads CASSLVGISVTGELFF. In DNA, the CDR3 is TGTGCCAGCAGCTTAGTGGGGATATCCGTTACCGGGGAGCTGTTTTTT.

With regard to this clonotype: Mismatch with germline at one junction end may stem from a read error. This rearrangement joins TRBV11-2 to TRBJ2-6; the match to TRBD2 covers 9 bases. The CDR3 loop spans 19 amino acids. The germline CDR1 and CDR2 sequences are SGHAT and FQNNGV. CDR3 sequence (DNA): TGTGCCAGCAGCTTACTGGCGGGGGGGGTCAACTCTGGGGCCCACGTCCTGACTTTC. It encodes CASSLLAGGVNSGAHVLTF.

This clonotype was seen a few times. The chain combines TRBV6-5 with TRBJ2-2; no clear D. V lost 1 base and J 3 bases, leaving 6 bases between the germline ends. CDR3 length equals 14 residues. The germline V gene encodes CDR1 MNHEY and CDR2 SVGAGI. DNA for the CDR3: TGTGCCAGCAGTTACTTCGTACACACCGGGGAGCTGTTTTTT. Amino acid sequence: CASSYFVHTGELFF.

J is TRBJ2-1 and V is TRBV20-1; no firm D call. The CDR3 extends over 16 amino acids. Germline V gene data show CDR1 as DFQATT and CDR2 as SNEGSKA (reference sequence). V lost 0 bases to trimming and J lost 4 bases, with 16 bases between them. CDR3 DNA sequence: TGCAGTGCTAGAGATCCGGGCCCGAAACCGTACAATGAGCAGTTCTTC. Its translation is CSARDPGPKPYNEQFF.

The CDR3 loop reads CASKGQGAQETQYF. The CDR3 DNA reads TGCGCCAGCAAGGGACAGGGAGCCCAAGAGACCCAGTACTTC. The chain couples TRBV10-2 to TRBJ2-5; 9 bases are shared with TRBD1. Germline V gene lookup returns CDR1 WSHSY and CDR2 SAAADI. V lost 7 bases to trimming and J lost 1 base; unmatched junction nucleotides: 4. The CDR3 has 14 residues.

This clonotype has only a few counts. This chain links TRBV4-1 with TRBJ2-6; D is perhaps TRBD2 (7 bases). The V and J ends lost 1 base and 2 bases respectively, with 9 bases between them. The CDR3 extends over 16 amino acids. In germline, CDR1 is MGHRA, CDR2 YSYEKL. CDR3 sequence reads: CASSQGGGTGANVLTF. The CDR3, as DNA: TGCGCCAGCAGCCAAGGGGGGGGCACTGGGGCCAACGTCCTGACTTTC.

The gene calls are TRBV3-1 and TRBJ2-2; D not resolved. This CDR3 spans 15 amino acids. V was shortened by 0 bases and J by 3 bases, with 8 bases between the two germline ends. Germline loops: CDR1 LGHDT, CDR2 YNNKEL (reference sequence). The CDR3 reads CASSQDPDYTGELFF. In DNA, the CDR3 is TGTGCCAGCAGCCAAGATCCAGATTACACCGGGGAGCTGTTTTTT.

The V and J genes are TRBV5-1 and TRBJ1-2, with D maybe TRBD1 (6 bases). The V gene lost 3 bases and the J gene lost 7 bases, with 16 bases spanning the gap. Looked up from germline, CDR1 is SGHRS and CDR2 is YFSETQ. CDR3 length: 14 residues. For the CDR3, the DNA is TGCGCCAGCAGCTCGTCTCAGGGGAAGAGTGGCTACACCTTC. Translation: CASSSSQGKSGYTF.

There are a few counts of this clonotype. The chain has TRBV18 and TRBJ1-1; TRBD1 aligns across 7 bases. Losses at the gene ends were 4 bases for V and 4 bases for J; bases not matched to a gene: 9. From germline, CDR1 is KGHSH and CDR2 LQKENI. The CDR3 totals 15 residues. The CDR3 DNA is TGTGCCAGCTCACACCCGACAGGGAAAGGCACTGAAGCTTTCTTT. Residues: CASSHPTGKGTEAFF. Filled out from reference TRBV18 and TRBJ1-1, the complete variable domain reads NAGVMQNPRHLVRRRGQEARLRCSPMKGHSHVYWYRQLPEEGLKFMVYLQKENIIDESGMPKERFSAEFPKEGPSILRIQQVVRGDSAAYFCASSHPTGKGTEAFFGQGTRLTVV.

This clonotype appeared a few times. This chain connects TRBV7-9 to TRBJ2-7, with 8 bases matching TRBD1. CDR3 size: 15 residues. The trim removed 7 bases at V and 1 base at J, leaving 9 bases unmatched. Germline V CDR1 and CDR2: SEHNR, FQNEAQ (reference sequence). The CDR3 nucleotides read TGTGCCAGCATAGGACAGGGTTCCGAATCCTACGAGCAGTACTTC. Translation gives CASIGQGSESYEQYF.

The chain is built from TRBV5-1 and TRBJ2-2; 11 nucleotides agree with TRBD2. This CDR3 comprises 17 residues. Trimming took 4 bases from V and 4 from J; bases not matched to a gene: 9. The germline V gene encodes CDR1 SGHRS and CDR2 YFSETQ. The CDR3 bases are TGCGCCAGCAGCCTAGCGGGGGGTACTATATCCACCGGGGAGCTGTTTTTT. It is translated as CASSLAGGTISTGELFF.